This TCR beta chain was found in a study of cytomegalovirus exposure and HLA in healthy donors. Study-level findings and limits: Links to common viral pathogens appeared, in a later analysis, for several of the most significant clusters.

CDR3 size: 14 residues. After removal of 5 bases from V and 3 bases from J, the junction contained 6 bases not matched to a gene. CDR1 is SGHNT and CDR2 is YENEEA in the germline V gene. 13 Jbeta primers and 60 Vbeta primers were used for the PCR. Sequencing was performed with immunoSEQ multiplex PCR; in TCRdb, only in-frame clones are kept and a portion is missing. Here the sample spans over 60,000 clones, about 76% being singletons. In the case of this clone: What it binds is not known.

The chain is built from TRBV11-3 and TRBJ1-1; 7 bases are a match to TRBD1. Sequenced material: PBMCs. This receptor was obtained from a man between 18 and 35 years old in good health and CMV-seronegative. The CDR3 loop reads CASSHDRDHTEAFF. CDR3 in DNA: TGTGCCAGCAGCCACGACAGGGACCACACTGAAGCTTTCTTT.